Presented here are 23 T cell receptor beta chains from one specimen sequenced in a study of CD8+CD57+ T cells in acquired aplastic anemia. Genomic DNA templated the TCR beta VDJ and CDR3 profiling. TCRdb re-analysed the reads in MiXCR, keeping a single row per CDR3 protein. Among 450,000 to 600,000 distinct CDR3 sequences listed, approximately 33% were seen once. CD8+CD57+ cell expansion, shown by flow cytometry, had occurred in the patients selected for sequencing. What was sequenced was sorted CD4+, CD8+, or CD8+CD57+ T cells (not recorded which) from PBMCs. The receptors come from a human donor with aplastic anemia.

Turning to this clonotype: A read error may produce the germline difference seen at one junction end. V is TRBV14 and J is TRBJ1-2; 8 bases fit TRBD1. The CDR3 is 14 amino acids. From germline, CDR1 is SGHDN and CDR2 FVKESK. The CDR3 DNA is TGTCCCAGCAGCCAAGCTAACAGGGGGTCTGGCTACACCTTC. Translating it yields CPSSQANRGSGYTF.

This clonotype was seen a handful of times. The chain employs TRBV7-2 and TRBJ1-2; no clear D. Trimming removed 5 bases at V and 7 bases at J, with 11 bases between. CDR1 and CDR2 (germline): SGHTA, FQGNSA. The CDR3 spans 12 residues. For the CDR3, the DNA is TGTGCCAGCAGCCCTAGACCGCGTGGCTACACCTTC. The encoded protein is CASSPRPRGYTF. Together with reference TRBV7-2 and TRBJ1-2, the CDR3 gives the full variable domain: GAGVSQSPSNKVTEKGKDVELRCDPISGHTALYWYRQSLGQGLEFLIYFQGNSAPDKSGLPSDRFSAERTGGSVSTLTIQRTQQEDSAVYLCASSPRPRGYTFGSGTRLTVV.

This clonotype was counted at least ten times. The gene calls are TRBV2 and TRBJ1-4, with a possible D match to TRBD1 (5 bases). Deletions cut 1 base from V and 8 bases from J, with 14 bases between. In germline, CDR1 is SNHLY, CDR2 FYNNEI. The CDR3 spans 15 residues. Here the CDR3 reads CASSEESGLGEKLFF. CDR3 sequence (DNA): TGTGCCAGCAGTGAAGAATCAGGGTTGGGCGAAAAACTGTTTTTT.

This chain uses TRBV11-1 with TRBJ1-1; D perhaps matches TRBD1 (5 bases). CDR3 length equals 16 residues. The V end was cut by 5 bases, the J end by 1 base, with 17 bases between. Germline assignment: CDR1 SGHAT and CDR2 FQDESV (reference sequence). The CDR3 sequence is CASSPTAKDGNTEAFF. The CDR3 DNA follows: TGTGCCAGCAGCCCGACAGCAAAGGACGGGAACACTGAAGCTTTCTTT. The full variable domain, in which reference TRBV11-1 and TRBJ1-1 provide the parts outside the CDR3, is EAEVAQSPRYKITEKSQAVAFWCDPISGHATLYWYRQILGQGPELLVQFQDESVVDDSQLPKDRFSAERLKGVDSTLKIQPAELGDSAMYLCASSPTAKDGNTEAFFGQGTRLTVV.

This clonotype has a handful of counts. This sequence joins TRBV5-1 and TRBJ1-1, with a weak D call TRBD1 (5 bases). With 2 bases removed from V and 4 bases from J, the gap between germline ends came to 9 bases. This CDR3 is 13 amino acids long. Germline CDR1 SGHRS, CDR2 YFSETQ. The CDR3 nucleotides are TGCGCCAGCAGCTTACAGGTCGGCACTGAAGCTTTCTTT. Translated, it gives CASSLQVGTEAFF.

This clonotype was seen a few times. CDR3: CSVLVTSGGPSTDTQYF. CDR3 nucleotide sequence: TGCAGCGTCCTCGTCACTAGCGGGGGACCTAGCACAGATACGCAGTATTTT. The chain uses TRBV29-1 and TRBJ2-3; 11 bases agree with TRBD2. Germline CDR1 reads SQVTM; CDR2 reads ANQGSEA. Losses at the gene ends were 6 bases for V and 0 bases for J; bases not matched to a gene: 11. This CDR3 is built from 17 residues.

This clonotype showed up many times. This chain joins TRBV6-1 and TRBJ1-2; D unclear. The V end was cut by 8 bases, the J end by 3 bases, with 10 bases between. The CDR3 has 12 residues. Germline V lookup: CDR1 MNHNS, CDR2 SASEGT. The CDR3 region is CASSDGDYGYTF. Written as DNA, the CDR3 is TGTGCCAGCTCGGATGGGGACTATGGCTACACCTTC.

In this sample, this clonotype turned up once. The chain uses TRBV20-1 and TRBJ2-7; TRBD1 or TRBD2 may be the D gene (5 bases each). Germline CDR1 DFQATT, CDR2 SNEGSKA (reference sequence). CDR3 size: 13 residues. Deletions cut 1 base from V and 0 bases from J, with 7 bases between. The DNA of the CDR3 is TGCAGTGCTAGAGGGGACGGCTCCTACGAGCAGTACTTC. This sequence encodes CSARGDGSYEQYF.

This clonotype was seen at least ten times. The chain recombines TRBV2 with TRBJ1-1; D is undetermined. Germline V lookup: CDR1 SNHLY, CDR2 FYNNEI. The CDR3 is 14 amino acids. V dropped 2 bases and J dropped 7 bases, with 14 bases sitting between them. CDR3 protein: CASSEMLAGREAFF. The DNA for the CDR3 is TGTGCCAGCAGTGAAATGTTGGCGGGTCGTGAAGCTTTCTTT.

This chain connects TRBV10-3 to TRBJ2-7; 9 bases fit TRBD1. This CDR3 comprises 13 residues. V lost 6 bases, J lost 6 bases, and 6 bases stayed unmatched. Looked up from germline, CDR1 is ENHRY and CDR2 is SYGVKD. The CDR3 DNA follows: TGTGCCATCAGCACCGGGACAGGGCGCGAGCAGTACTTC. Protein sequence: CAISTGTGREQYF.

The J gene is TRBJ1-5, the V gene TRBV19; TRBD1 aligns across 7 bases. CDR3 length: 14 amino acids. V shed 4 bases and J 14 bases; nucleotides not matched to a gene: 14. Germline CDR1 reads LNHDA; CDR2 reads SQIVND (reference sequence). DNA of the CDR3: TGTGCCAGTAGTAAACGCGGACAGGTAGAGAATGAGCATTTT. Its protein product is CASSKRGQVENEHF.

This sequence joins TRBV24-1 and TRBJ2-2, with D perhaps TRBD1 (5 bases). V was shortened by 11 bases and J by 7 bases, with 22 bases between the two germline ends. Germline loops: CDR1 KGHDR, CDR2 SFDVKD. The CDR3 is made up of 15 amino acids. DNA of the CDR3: TGTGCCAACCGAAAGGCCGAACAGGCGGTCGGGGAGCTGTTTTTT. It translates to CANRKAEQAVGELFF.

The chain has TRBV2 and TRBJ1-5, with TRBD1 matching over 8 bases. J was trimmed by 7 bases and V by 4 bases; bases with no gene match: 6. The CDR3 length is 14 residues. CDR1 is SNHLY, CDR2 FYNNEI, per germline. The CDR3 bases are TGTGCCAGCAGTGTCGGACAGGGTAAACAGCCCCAGCATTTT. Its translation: CASSVGQGKQPQHF.

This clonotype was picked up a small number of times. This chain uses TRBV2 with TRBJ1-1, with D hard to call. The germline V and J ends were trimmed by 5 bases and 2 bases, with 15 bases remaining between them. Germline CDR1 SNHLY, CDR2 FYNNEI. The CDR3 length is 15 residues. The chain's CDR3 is CASSQTLGINTEAFF. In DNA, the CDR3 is TGTGCCAGCAGTCAAACTCTGGGAATTAACACTGAAGCTTTCTTT.

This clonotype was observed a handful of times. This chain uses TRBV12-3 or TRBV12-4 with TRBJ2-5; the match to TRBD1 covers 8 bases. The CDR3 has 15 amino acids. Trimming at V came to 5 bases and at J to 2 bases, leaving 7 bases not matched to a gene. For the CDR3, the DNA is TGTGCCAGCAGTCAAGACAGGGGATGGCAAGAGACCCAGTACTTC. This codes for CASSQDRGWQETQYF.

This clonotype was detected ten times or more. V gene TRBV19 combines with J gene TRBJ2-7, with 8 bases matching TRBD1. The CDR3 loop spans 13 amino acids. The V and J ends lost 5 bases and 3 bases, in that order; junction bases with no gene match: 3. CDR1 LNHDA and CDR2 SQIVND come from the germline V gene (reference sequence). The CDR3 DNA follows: TGTGCCAGTAGTGACAGGGGAGACTACGAGCAGTACTTC. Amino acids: CASSDRGDYEQYF.

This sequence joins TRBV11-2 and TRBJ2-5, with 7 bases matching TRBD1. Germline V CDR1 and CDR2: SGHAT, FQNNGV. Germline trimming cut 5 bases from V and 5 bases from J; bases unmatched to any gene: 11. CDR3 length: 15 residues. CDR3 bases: TGTGCCAGCAGCCGAAAGACAGGGTGGATCGAGACCCAGTACTTC. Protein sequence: CASSRKTGWIETQYF.

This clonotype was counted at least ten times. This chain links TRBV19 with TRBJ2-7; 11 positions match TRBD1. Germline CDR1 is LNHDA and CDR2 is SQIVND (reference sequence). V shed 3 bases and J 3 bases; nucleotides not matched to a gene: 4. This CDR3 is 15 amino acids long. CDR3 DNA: TGTGCCAGTAGTATCCGGACAGGGGGCGGCTACGAGCAGTACTTC. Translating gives CASSIRTGGGYEQYF.

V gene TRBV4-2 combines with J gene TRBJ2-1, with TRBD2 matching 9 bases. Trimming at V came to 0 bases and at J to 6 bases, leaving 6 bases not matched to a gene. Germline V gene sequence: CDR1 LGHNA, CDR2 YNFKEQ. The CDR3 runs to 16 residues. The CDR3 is CASSQDTGTSSNEQFF. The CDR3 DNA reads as TGTGCCAGCAGCCAAGATACTGGGACTAGCAGCAATGAGCAGTTCTTC.

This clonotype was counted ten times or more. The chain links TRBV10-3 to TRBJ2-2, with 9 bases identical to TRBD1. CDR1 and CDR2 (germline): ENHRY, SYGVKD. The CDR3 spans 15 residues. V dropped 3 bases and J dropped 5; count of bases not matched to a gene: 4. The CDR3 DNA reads TGTGCCATCAGTGATGGACAGGGGCGTACCGGGGAGCTGTTTTTT. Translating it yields CAISDGQGRTGELFF.

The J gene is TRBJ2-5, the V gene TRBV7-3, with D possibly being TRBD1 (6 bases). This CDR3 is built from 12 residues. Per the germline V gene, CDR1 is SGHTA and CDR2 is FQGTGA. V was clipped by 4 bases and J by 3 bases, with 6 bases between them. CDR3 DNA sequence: TGTGCCAGCAGCTGGACAGAAGAGACCCAGTACTTC. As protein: CASSWTEETQYF.

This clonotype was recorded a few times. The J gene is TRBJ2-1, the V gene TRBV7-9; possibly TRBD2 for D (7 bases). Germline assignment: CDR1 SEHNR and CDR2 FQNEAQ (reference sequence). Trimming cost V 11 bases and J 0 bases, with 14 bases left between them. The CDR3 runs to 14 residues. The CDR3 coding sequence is TGTGCCGGGAGGGGGGTGTCCTCCTACAATGAGCAGTTCTTC. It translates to CAGRGVSSYNEQFF.

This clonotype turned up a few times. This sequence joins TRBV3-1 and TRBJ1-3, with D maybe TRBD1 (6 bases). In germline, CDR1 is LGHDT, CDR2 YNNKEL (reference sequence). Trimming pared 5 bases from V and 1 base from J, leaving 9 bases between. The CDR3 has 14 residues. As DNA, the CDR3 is TGTGCCAGCAGCGAGGGGGGGTCTGGAAACACCATATATTTT. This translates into CASSEGGSGNTIYF.